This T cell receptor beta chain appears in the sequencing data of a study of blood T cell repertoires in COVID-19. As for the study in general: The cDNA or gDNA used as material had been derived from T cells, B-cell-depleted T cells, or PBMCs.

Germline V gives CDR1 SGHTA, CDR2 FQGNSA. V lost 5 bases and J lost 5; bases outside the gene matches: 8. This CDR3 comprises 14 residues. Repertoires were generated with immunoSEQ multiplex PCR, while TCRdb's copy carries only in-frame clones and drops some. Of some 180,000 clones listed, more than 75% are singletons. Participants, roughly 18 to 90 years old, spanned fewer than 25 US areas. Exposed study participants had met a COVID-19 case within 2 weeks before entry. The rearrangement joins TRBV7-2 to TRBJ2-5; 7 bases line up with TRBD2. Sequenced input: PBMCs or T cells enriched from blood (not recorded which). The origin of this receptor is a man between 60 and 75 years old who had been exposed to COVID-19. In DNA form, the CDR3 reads TGTGCCAGCAGCCCCAGCGGGACCCGGGAGACCCAGTACTTC. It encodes CASSPSGTRETQYF.